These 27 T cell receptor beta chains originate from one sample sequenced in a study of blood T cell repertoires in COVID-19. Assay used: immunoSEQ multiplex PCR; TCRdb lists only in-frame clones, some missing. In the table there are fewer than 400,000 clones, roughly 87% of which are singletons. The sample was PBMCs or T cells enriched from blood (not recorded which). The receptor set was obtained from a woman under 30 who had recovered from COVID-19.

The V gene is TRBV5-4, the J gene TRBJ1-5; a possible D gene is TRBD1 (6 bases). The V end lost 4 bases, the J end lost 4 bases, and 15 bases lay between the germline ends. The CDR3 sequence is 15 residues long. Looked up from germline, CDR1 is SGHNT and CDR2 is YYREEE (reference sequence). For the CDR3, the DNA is TGTGCCAGCAGCATGGGGGGCTCCGTGAATCAGCCCCAGCATTTT. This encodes CASSMGGSVNQPQHF.

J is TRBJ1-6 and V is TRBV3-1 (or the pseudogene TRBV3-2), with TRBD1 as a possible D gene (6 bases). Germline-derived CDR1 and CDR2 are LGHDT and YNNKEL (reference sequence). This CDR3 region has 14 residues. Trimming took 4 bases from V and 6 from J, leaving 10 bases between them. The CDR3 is CASSPGVLNSPLHF. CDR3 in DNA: TGTGCCAGCAGCCCAGGGGTCCTTAATTCACCCCTCCACTTT.

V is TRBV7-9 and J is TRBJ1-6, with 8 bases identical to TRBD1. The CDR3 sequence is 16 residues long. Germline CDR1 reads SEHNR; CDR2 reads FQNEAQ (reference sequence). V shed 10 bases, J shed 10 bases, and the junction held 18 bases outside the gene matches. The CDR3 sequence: CATTRTGRESVSPLHF. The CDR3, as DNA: TGTGCCACCACTCGGACAGGGAGGGAGTCCGTGTCACCCCTCCACTTT.

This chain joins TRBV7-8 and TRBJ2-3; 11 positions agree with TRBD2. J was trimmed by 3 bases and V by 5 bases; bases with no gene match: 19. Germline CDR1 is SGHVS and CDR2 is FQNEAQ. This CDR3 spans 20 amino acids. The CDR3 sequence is CASSLKSYLGLAAITDTQYF. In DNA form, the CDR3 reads TGTGCCAGCAGCCTAAAAAGTTACCTGGGACTAGCGGCCATAACAGATACGCAGTATTTT. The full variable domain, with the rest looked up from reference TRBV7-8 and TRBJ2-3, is GAGVSQSPRYKVAKRGQDVALRCDPISGHVSLFWYQQALGQGPEFLTYFQNEAQLDKSGLPSDRFFAERPEGSVSTLKIQRTQQEDSAVYLCASSLKSYLGLAAITDTQYFGPGTRLTVL.

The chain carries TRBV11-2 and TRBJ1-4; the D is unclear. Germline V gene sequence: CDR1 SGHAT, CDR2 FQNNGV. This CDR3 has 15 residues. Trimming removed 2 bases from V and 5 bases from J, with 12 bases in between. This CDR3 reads CASSLNRLRNEKLFF. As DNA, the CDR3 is TGTGCCAGCAGCTTAAATAGACTACGAAATGAAAAACTGTTTTTT. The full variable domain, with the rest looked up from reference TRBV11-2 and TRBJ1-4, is EAGVAQSPRYKIIEKRQSVAFWCNPISGHATLYWYQQILGQGPKLLIQFQNNGVVDDSQLPKDRFSAERLKGVDSTLKIQPAKLEDSAVYLCASSLNRLRNEKLFFGSGTQLSVL.

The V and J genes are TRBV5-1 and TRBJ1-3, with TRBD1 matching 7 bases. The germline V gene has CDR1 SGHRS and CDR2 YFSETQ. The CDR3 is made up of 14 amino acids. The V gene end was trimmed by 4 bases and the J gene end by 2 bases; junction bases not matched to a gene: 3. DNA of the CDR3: TGCGCCAGCAGCCCCGGGACAGCTGGAAACACCATATATTTT. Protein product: CASSPGTAGNTIYF.

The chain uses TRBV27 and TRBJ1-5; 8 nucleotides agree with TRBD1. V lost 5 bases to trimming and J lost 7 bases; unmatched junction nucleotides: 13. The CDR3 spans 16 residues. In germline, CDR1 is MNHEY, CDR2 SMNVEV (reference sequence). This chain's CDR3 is CASSPLFDRGGQPQHF. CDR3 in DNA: TGTGCCAGCAGTCCTTTATTTGACAGGGGCGGGCAGCCCCAGCATTTT.

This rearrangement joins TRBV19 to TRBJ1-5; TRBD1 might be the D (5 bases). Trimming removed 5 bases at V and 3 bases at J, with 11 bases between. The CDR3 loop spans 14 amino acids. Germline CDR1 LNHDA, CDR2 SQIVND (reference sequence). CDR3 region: CASSPWGINQPQHF. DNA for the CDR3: TGTGCCAGTAGTCCGTGGGGCATCAATCAGCCCCAGCATTTT.

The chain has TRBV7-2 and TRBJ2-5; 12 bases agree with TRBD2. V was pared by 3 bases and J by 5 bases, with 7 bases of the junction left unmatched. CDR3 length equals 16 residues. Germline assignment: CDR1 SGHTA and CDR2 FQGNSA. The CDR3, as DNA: TGTGCCAGCAGCTTCGGACTAGCGGGGATGGTGGAGACCCAGTACTTC. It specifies CASSFGLAGMVETQYF.

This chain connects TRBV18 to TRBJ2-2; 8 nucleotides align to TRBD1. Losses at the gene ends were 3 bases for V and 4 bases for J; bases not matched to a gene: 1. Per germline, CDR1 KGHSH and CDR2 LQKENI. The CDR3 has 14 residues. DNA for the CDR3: TGTGCCAGCTCACCCGGACAGGGCACCGGGGAGCTGTTTTTT. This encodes CASSPGQGTGELFF.

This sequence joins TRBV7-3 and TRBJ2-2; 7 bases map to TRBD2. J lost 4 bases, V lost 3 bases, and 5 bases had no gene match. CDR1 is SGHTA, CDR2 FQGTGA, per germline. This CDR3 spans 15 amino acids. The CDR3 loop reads CASSLGLAATGELFF. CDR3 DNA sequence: TGTGCCAGCAGCTTGGGGCTAGCGGCCACCGGGGAGCTGTTTTTT.

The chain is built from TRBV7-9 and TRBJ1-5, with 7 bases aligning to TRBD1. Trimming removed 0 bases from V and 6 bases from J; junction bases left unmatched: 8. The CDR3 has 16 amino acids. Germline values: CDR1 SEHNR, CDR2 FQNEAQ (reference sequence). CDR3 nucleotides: TGTGCCAGCAGCTTAGCACTCGACAGGGAACCTCAGCCCCAGCATTTT. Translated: CASSLALDREPQPQHF.

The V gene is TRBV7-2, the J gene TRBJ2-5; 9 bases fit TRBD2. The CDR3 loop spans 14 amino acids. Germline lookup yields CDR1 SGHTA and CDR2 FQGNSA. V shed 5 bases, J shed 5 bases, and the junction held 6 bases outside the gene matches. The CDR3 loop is CASSKGLARETQYF. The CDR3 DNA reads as TGTGCCAGCAGCAAGGGACTAGCCAGGGAGACCCAGTACTTC.

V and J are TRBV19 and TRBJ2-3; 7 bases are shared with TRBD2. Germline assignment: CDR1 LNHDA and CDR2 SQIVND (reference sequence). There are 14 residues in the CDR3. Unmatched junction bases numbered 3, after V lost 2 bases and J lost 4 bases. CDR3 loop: CASSIYRGADTQYF. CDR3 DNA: TGTGCCAGTAGTATATACCGGGGGGCAGATACGCAGTATTTT. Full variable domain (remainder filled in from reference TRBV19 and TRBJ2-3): DGGITQSPKYLFRKEGQNVTLSCEQNLNHDAMYWYRQDPGQGLRLIYYSQIVNDFQKGDIAEGYSVSREKKESFPLTVTSAQKNPTAFYLCASSIYRGADTQYFGPGTRLTVL.

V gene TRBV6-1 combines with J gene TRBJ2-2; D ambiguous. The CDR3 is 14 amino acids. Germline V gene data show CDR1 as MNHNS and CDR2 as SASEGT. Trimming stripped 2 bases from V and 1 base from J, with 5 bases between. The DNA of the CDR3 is TGTGCCAGCAGTGAAAACAGGAACACCGGGGAGCTGTTTTTT. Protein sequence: CASSENRNTGELFF.

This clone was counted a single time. CDR3 sequence (DNA): TGTGCCAGCAGTTACTCGAGAGACAGGGGGGACACTGAAGCTTTCTTT. It codes for CASSYSRDRGDTEAFF. The genes are TRBV6-5 and TRBJ1-1; 9 positions match TRBD1. In germline, CDR1 is MNHEY, CDR2 SVGAGI. With 0 bases clipped from V and 3 bases from J, the junction kept 5 bases outside the gene matches. The CDR3 consists of 16 residues.

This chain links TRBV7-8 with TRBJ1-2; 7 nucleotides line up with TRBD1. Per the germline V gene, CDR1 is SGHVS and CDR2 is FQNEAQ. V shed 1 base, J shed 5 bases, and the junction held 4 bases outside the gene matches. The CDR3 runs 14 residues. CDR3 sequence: CASSLVVTGYGYTF. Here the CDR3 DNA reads TGTGCCAGCAGCTTAGTGGTGACAGGGTATGGCTACACCTTC.

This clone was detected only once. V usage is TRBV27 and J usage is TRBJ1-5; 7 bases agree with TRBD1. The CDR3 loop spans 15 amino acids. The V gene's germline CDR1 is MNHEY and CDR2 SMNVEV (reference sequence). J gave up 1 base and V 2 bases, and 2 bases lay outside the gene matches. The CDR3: CASSLARGSNQPQHF. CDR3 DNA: TGTGCCAGCAGTTTAGCCAGGGGGAGCAATCAGCCCCAGCATTTT.

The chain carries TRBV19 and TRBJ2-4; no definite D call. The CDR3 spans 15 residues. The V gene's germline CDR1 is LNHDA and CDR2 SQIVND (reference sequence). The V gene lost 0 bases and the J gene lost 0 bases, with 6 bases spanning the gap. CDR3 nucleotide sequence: TGTGCCAGTAGTATAGATTCGGGAGCCAAAAACATTCAGTACTTC. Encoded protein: CASSIDSGAKNIQYF.

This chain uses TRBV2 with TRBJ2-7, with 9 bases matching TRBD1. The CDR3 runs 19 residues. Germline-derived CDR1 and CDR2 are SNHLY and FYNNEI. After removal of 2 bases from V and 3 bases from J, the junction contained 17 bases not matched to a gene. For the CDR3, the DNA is TGTGCCAGCAGTGAAACTGGCGTGGGAACAGGGGGCTTCGACTACGAGCAGTACTTC. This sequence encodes CASSETGVGTGGFDYEQYF.

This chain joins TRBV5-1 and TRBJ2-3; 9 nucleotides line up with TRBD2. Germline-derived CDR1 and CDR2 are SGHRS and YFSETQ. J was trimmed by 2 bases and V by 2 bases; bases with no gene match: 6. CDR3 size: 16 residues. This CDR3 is CASSFSLAGSTDTQYF. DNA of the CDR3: TGCGCCAGCAGCTTTTCCCTAGCGGGATCCACAGATACGCAGTATTTT. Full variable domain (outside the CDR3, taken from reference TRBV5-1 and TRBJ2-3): KAGVTQTPRYLIKTRGQQVTLSCSPISGHRSVSWYQQTPGQGLQFLFEYFSETQRNKGNFPGRFSGRQFSNSRSEMNVSTLELGDSALYLCASSFSLAGSTDTQYFGPGTRLTVL.

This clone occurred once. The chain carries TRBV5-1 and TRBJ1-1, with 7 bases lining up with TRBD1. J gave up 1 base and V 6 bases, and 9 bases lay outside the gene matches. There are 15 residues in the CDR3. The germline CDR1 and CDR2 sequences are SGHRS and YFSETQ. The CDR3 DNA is TGCGCCAGCACCGAGGGACCAGGGGGGAACACTGAAGCTTTCTTT. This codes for CASTEGPGGNTEAFF.

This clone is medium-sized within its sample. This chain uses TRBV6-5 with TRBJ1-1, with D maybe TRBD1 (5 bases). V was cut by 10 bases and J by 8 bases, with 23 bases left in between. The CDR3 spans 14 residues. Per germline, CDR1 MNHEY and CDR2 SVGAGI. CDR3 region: CATSGGDVALEAFF. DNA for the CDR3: TGTGCCACCTCCGGGGGTGACGTAGCGTTGGAAGCTTTCTTT.

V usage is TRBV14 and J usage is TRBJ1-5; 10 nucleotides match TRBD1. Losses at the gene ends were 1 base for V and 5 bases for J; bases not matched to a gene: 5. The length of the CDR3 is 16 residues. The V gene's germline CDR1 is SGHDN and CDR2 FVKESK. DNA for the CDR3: TGTGCCAGCAGCCAAGGGGACAGGGGAGTTGATCAGCCCCAGCATTTT. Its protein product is CASSQGDRGVDQPQHF.

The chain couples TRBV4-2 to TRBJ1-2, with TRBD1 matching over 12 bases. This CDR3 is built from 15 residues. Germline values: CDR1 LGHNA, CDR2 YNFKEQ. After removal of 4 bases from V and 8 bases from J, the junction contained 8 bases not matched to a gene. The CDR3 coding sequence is TGTGCCAGCAGCCTTGCGGGACAGGGGGCCTTCGGCTACACCTTC. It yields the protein CASSLAGQGAFGYTF.

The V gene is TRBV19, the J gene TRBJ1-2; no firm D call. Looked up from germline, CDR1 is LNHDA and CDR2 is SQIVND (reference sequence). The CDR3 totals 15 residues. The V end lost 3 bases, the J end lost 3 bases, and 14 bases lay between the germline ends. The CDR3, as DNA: TGTGCCAGTAGTATTATTGTGGCAGACTACTATGGCTACACCTTC. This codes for CASSIIVADYYGYTF. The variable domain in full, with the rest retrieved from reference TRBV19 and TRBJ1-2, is DGGITQSPKYLFRKEGQNVTLSCEQNLNHDAMYWYRQDPGQGLRLIYYSQIVNDFQKGDIAEGYSVSREKKESFPLTVTSAQKNPTAFYLCASSIIVADYYGYTFGSGTRLTVV.

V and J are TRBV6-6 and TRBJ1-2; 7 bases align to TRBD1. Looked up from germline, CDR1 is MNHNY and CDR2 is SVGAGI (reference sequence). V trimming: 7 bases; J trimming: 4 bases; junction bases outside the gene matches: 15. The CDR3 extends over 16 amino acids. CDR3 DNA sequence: TGTGCCAGCACCCCTACGGGGGACAGAGCCACCTATGGCTACACCTTC. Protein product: CASTPTGDRATYGYTF.